What follows are 5 T cell receptor beta chains derived from one specimen sequenced in a study of STAT5B mutations in CD4+ large granular lymphocyte leukemia. Only in-frame clones appear in the TCRdb table, and some are missing; sequencing was by immunoSEQ multiplex PCR. The sample contains tens of thousands of clones, roughly three quarters of which appear only once. Sequences were obtained from CD4+ T cells from blood buffy coats. The receptors were sampled from a human donor in good health.

The V call is TRBV7-9, the J call TRBJ2-5; D may be TRBD1 or TRBD2 (6 bases each). The germline V and J ends were trimmed by 8 bases and 5 bases, with 21 bases remaining between them. Germline assignment: CDR1 SEHNR and CDR2 FQNEAQ (reference sequence). CDR3 length equals 15 residues. The CDR3 loop reads CASGPGARGGETQYF. The CDR3 region has the DNA TGTGCCAGCGGCCCGGGGGCCAGGGGTGGTGAGACCCAGTACTTC.

The chain employs TRBV7-2 and TRBJ2-2, with 7 bases lining up with TRBD2. Germline CDR1 SGHTA, CDR2 FQGNSA. Germline trimming cut 0 bases from V and 4 bases from J; bases unmatched to any gene: 5. CDR3 length: 16 residues. The CDR3 DNA reads TGTGCCAGCAGCTTAGCGCCGGGGGGACCCACCGGGGAGCTGTTTTTT. Translating it yields CASSLAPGGPTGELFF.

The chain links TRBV27 to TRBJ1-1; weak D call: TRBD1 (5 bases). CDR3 length: 15 amino acids. Germline V lookup: CDR1 MNHEY, CDR2 SMNVEV (reference sequence). Deletions cut 3 bases from V and 1 base from J, with 12 bases between. The CDR3 loop reads CASSLIGTGNTEAFF. The CDR3, as DNA: TGTGCCAGCAGTTTGATAGGGACGGGGAACACTGAAGCTTTCTTT.

This clone was observed once. This CDR3 is CATQDGPGGNQPQHF. CDR3 coding DNA: TGTGCCACCCAAGACGGACCGGGGGGCAATCAGCCCCAGCATTTT. The V gene is TRBV6-1, the J gene TRBJ1-5; tentative D call: TRBD1 (5 bases). Germline CDR1 MNHNS, CDR2 SASEGT. CDR3 size: 15 residues. Deletions cut 10 bases from V and 2 bases from J, with 18 bases between.

This clone was seen a few times. The V gene is TRBV6-5, the J gene TRBJ1-6, with D maybe TRBD1 (5 bases). V lost 5 bases, J lost 3 bases, and 11 bases lay in between. The CDR3 consists of 15 residues. Looked up from germline, CDR1 is MNHEY and CDR2 is SVGAGI. The CDR3 is CASSGAGSYNSPLHF. The CDR3 bases are TGTGCCAGCAGTGGCGCAGGGAGCTATAATTCACCCCTCCACTTT.